A selection of T cell receptor beta chains follows, all from one sample in a study of T-cell reconstitution after alpha-beta-depleted transplantation in children. TCRdb fed the PCR reads into MiXCR, producing one record per CDR3 protein. The repertoire includes just over 200,000 distinct CDR3 sequences, around 8.4% of them detected once, and less than 40% sits in the top ten. The input for sequencing was PBMCs, mostly from graft donor cells, taken 360 days after TCRalphabeta/CD19-depleted stem cell transplant. Source of these receptors: a male patient aged 2-15 years who had a stem cell transplant for acute myeloid leukemia, so the T cells may come from the graft donor. Both conserved end residues are part of each CDR3. D genes are given only for firm matches. Clone size is stated in some rows and not others, as once, few, many or a class when expanded.

clone_size	v_call	j_call	d_call	cdr3_nt	cdr3_aa
-	TRBV29-1	TRBJ2-5	-	TGCAGCGTTGTGGGGGCGCGAGAGACCCAGTACTTC	CSVVGARETQYF
many	TRBV5-1	TRBJ2-1	-	TGCGCCAGCAGCTTGGATGGGAACCCCTACAATGAGCAGTTCTTC	CASSLDGNPYNEQFF
-	TRBV9	TRBJ2-3	-	TGTGCCAGCAGCGTAAATGGCGCGTATACGCAGTATTTT	CASSVNGAYTQYF
-	TRBV20-1	TRBJ2-1	TRBD2	TGCAGTGCTAGTGGGCTAGCGGGGGGTCATAGGTCCTACAATGAGCAGTTCTTC	CSASGLAGGHRSYNEQFF
-	TRBV4-2	TRBJ1-5	TRBD1	TGTGCCAGCAGCCAAGAGGGGACAGCTATAGCCAATCAGCCCCAGCATTTT	CASSQEGTAIANQPQHF
many	TRBV29-1	TRBJ2-3	-	TGCAGCGTTGGCATCGTCCACAGGGAAAGTATAACAGATACGCAGTATTTT	CSVGIVHRESITDTQYF
many	TRBV4-3	TRBJ2-7	TRBD2	TGCGCCAGCAGCCAAGAATCGCCACTAGCGGACGTTCTTTACGAGCAGTACTTC	CASSQESPLADVLYEQYF
few	TRBV6-2/TRBV6-3	TRBJ2-1	-	TGTGCCAGCAGTTACCGGGGGCTCTACAATGAGCAGTTCTTC	CASSYRGLYNEQFF
few	TRBV20-1	TRBJ2-5	TRBD1	TGCAGTGCTAGAAGGGACAGGGAAGAGACCCAGTACTTC	CSARRDREETQYF
-	TRBV4-1	TRBJ2-5	TRBD2	TGCGCCAGCAGCCAAGATCTTACTAGCGGGTCAGAGACCCAGTACTTC	CASSQDLTSGSETQYF
-	TRBV7-2	TRBJ1-5	-	TGTGCCAGCAGCCCGGGCGCCCCGGGAAGCAATCAGCCCCAGCATTTT	CASSPGAPGSNQPQHF
few	TRBV10-3	TRBJ1-4	-	TGTGCCATCAGTGCTGGGGAAAAACTGTTTTTT	CAISAGEKLFF
-	TRBV12-3/TRBV12-4	TRBJ2-1	TRBD2	TGTGCCAGCAGTCCCCTAGCGGGGGGCCTCTGGAATGAGCAGTTCTTC	CASSPLAGGLWNEQFF
few	TRBV27	TRBJ1-1	TRBD1	TGTGCCAGCAGGGCAACAGGGGGCAGAGACACTGAAGCTTTCTTT	CASRATGGRDTEAFF
few	TRBV7-6	TRBJ2-3	-	TGTGCCCCCCAGGGTAGGCAGGGCGGGGATACGCAGTATTTT	CAPQGRQGGDTQYF
-	TRBV18	TRBJ2-5	-	TGTGCCAGCTCACCATACAGGATTACCGGGGAGACCCAGTACTTC	CASSPYRITGETQYF
many	TRBV4-3	TRBJ2-1	-	TGCGCCAGCAGCCAAGCCCCAGTGAGCGATGAGCAGTTCTTC	CASSQAPVSDEQFF
many	TRBV20-1	TRBJ2-1	TRBD2	TGCAGTGCTATGGGTGGGAGGGCCCCCGGTGAGCAGTTCTTC	CSAMGGRAPGEQFF
-	TRBV29-1	TRBJ1-1	-	TGCAGCTCCGTAGTGGAAGTGAACACTGAAGCTTTCTTT	CSSVVEVNTEAFF
many	TRBV3-1	TRBJ2-1	-	TGTGCCAGCAGCCACTTTGGACAGCTGCTAAATGAGCAGTTCTTC	CASSHFGQLLNEQFF
-	TRBV5-1	TRBJ2-5	-	TGCGCCAGCAGCTTAACTCCGGGACTCACACAAGAGACCCAGTACTTC	CASSLTPGLTQETQYF
many	TRBV29-1	TRBJ2-2	-	TGCAGCGTGAATAAGGGGACCACCGGGGAGCTGTTTTTT	CSVNKGTTGELFF
many	TRBV27	TRBJ2-3	TRBD1	TGTGCCAGCAGTTTGGTCAACACAGGGGGCGCCCATTCAGATACGCAGTATTTT	CASSLVNTGGAHSDTQYF
-	TRBV25-1	TRBJ1-2	TRBD1	TGTGCCAGCAGTCCGTTAACGACCGACAGGGTAAAAAATGGCTACACCTTC	CASSPLTTDRVKNGYTF
-	TRBV15	TRBJ1-3	-	TGTGCCACCAGGGTGACAGCTGGAAACACCATATATTTT	CATRVTAGNTIYF
-	TRBV20-1	TRBJ2-5	TRBD2	TGCAGTGCCCACGGACTAGCGGGTTTACAAGAGACCCAGTACTTC	CSAHGLAGLQETQYF
many	TRBV7-8	TRBJ2-3	TRBD2	TGTGCCAGCAGCTTAGGCGGGAGGGCCTCAGATACGCAGTATTTT	CASSLGGRASDTQYF
-	TRBV18	TRBJ1-1	TRBD1	TGTGCCAGCTCACCACAGGGGACAGGGGGCACTGAAGCTTTCTTT	CASSPQGTGGTEAFF
many	TRBV29-1	TRBJ1-1	-	TGCAGCGTTGTAAAGGACACTGAAGCTTTCTTT	CSVVKDTEAFF